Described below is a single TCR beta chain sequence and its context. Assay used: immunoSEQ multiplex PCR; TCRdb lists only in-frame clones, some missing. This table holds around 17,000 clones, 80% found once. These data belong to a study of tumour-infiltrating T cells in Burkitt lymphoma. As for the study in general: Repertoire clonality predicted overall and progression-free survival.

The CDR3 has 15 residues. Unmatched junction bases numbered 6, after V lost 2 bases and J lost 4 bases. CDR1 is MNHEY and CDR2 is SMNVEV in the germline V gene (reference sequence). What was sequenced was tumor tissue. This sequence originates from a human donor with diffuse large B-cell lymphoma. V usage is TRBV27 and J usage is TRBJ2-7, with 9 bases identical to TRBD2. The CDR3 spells CASSLGGRGLYEQYF. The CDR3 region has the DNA TGTGCCAGCAGTTTAGGCGGGAGGGGCCTTTACGAGCAGTACTTC.